This T cell receptor beta chain was observed in a study of T cell repertoires in cytomegalovirus infection. The study, taken as a whole, reports: Totalled public TCR beta family frequency picked out people who carried CMV plus the relevant HLA. HLA-C-restricted TCR beta clonotypes specific for CMV led the ex vivo response.

J gave up 4 bases and V 0 bases, and 5 bases lay outside the gene matches. The CDR3 runs 15 residues. From germline, CDR1 is SEHNR and CDR2 FQNEAQ (reference sequence). This clonotype turned up a few times. Its antigen remains unidentified. TCRdb re-called the reads through MiXCR, storing one row per CDR3 protein. Among more than 350,000 distinct CDR3 sequences listed, 31% were seen once. The source material was PBMCs. This sequence originates from a human donor in good health (CMV status not recorded). Some clones in this sample may be carry-over from other donors' samples. The J gene is TRBJ1-2, the V gene TRBV7-9, with 7 bases fitting TRBD1. The CDR3 DNA sequence: TGTGCCAGCAGCTTAGCGACAGGGACGAGCTATGGCTACACCTTC. Its protein product is CASSLATGTSYGYTF.